This T cell receptor (beta chain) was profiled in a study of T cells in Graves' hyperthyroidism and ophthalmopathy. From RNA transcripts, TCR beta CDR3 regions were amplified. The HTBI primer set was used in a first-round RT-PCR of the TCR CDR3. Each CDR3 protein is one row after TCRdb ran MiXCR on the multiplex PCR reads. The sample consists of 300,000 to 450,000 distinct CDR3 sequences, about 15% of them appearing once. This CDR3 comprises 13 residues. The V and J ends lost 4 bases and 3 bases respectively, with 9 bases between them. This clonotype showed up many times. This sequence was found in a woman aged 25 to 45 with Graves' ophthalmopathy. The gene calls are TRBV12-3 or TRBV12-4 and TRBJ2-5, with a possible D match to TRBD1 (5 bases). The specimen sequenced was blood. CDR3 protein: CASSSRQKETQYF. CDR3 in DNA: TGTGCCAGCAGTTCGAGACAGAAAGAGACCCAGTACTTC.